This is a list of T cell receptor beta chains from one sample in a study of blood T cells in healthy people across ages. TCRdb reanalysed the 5' RACE reads using MiXCR and keeps one entry per CDR3 protein. The sample gives 650,000 to 900,000 distinct CDR3 sequences, 60% to 80% of which show up once; 25% to 30% is in the top ten. The sample taken for sequencing was blood. These receptors were obtained from a man aged 25 to 40 in good health. Each CDR3 is given with its conserved first and last residue. The D gene is left open where the match is weak. Not all rows give a size; the values are once, few, many and, for expanded clones, a class.

j_call	v_call	clone_size	d_call	cdr3_nt	cdr3_aa
TRBJ2-1	TRBV29-1	few	NA	TGCAGCGTTGCTGGGGGCGCGGTGTATCCCGTAAATGAGCAGTTCTTC	CSVAGGAVYPVNEQFF
TRBJ1-5	TRBV15	NA	NA	TGTGCCACCAGCAGGATTTTGGATCAGCCCCAGCATTTT	CATSRILDQPQHF
TRBJ2-1	TRBV9	NA	NA	TGTGCCAGCAACGTAGTAGGGGCCCCTTACAATGAGCAGTTCTTC	CASNVVGAPYNEQFF
TRBJ2-5	TRBV6-2/TRBV6-3	NA	NA	TGTGCCAGGAGGAGCCTTTCTCCCCGGAAAGAGACCCAGTACTTC	CARRSLSPRKETQYF
TRBJ2-5	TRBV20-1	NA	NA	TGCAGTGCTAGAGACATCTGTGGCGGGGGCTCCCTAGAGACCCAGTACTTC	CSARDICGGGSLETQYF
TRBJ2-7	TRBV20-1	NA	NA	TGCAGTGCTCCCAAACAACCGGCCTACGAGCAGTACTTC	CSAPKQPAYEQYF
TRBJ2-7	TRBV30	once	NA	TGTGCCTGGAGCGGCCCCCCAGGGGCCTCCGAGCAGTACTTC	CAWSGPPGASEQYF
TRBJ2-3	TRBV20-1	once	NA	TGCAGTGCTAGCGGGACCGAAACCTGGGATACGCAGTATTTT	CSASGTETWDTQYF
TRBJ2-7	TRBV2	NA	TRBD1	TGTGCCAGCATCCTCCGAGGAGGGACAGGCTCCTACGAGCAGTACTTC	CASILRGGTGSYEQYF
TRBJ2-4	TRBV29-1	NA	NA	TGCAGCGTTGAAGAGGGGGCGGGTTACATTCAGTACTTC	CSVEEGAGYIQYF
TRBJ1-4	TRBV7-9	NA	NA	TGTGCTAGCAGGCTAAGCGAAAAACTGTTTTTT	CASRLSEKLFF
TRBJ2-5	TRBV12-5	NA	NA	TGTGCTAGTGATTTGGTCAGGACGCAAGAGACCCAGTACTTC	CASDLVRTQETQYF
TRBJ1-4	TRBV12-3/TRBV12-4	NA	NA	TGTGCCAGCAGCCCGGGATGGCAAAATGAAAAACTGTTTTTT	CASSPGWQNEKLFF
TRBJ2-3	TRBV20-1	once	TRBD1	TGCAGTGCTGGACAGGGACAAAGGAGCACAGATACGCAGTATTTT	CSAGQGQRSTDTQYF
TRBJ2-1	TRBV20-1	NA	TRBD1	TGCAGTGCTCACTCTTCTGACAGGGTTACCGGGTGGAGCTCCTACAATGAGCAGTTCTTC	CSAHSSDRVTGWSSYNEQFF
TRBJ2-3	TRBV20-1	NA	TRBD1	TGCAGTGCTCTGAACTCCGGGACAGCCTATCGAACGCAGGATTTT	CSALNSGTAYRTQDF
TRBJ2-4	TRBV4-2	few	TRBD1	TGTGCCAGCAGCCGGGACAGGGGCGGAGTTCAGTACTTC	CASSRDRGGVQYF
TRBJ2-1	TRBV25-1	NA	NA	TGTGCCAGCAGTGGAATCGGCGCATACAATGAGCAGTTCTTC	CASSGIGAYNEQFF
TRBJ2-1	TRBV10-3	NA	TRBD2	TGTGCCATCAGTGAGTCTCGACTAGCGGGGGCTAACTCCTACAATGAGCAGTTCTTC	CAISESRLAGANSYNEQFF
TRBJ2-1	TRBV13	many	TRBD2	TGTGCCACAACACAGACTAGCGCGGACAATGAGCAGTTCTTC	CATTQTSADNEQFF
TRBJ2-7	TRBV7-2	few	NA	TGTGCCAGCAGCTCCCGGCGCCGCGAGCAGTACTTC	CASSSRRREQYF
TRBJ2-4	TRBV13	NA	NA	TGTGCCAGCAGCTCAGATATAGCGACCAAAAACATTCAGTACTTC	CASSSDIATKNIQYF
TRBJ2-1	TRBV29-1	NA	TRBD2	TGCAGCGCGATACTAGCGGGAGTTGATAATGAGCAGTTCTTC	CSAILAGVDNEQFF
TRBJ2-1	TRBV7-2	NA	TRBD2	TGTGCCAGCAGCGTTAGCGGGGCCACCTCCTACAATGAGCAGTTCTTC	CASSVSGATSYNEQFF
TRBJ1-2	TRBV27	NA	TRBD1	TGTGCCAGCAGTTGGACAGGGGGCGGGTATGGCTACACCTTC	CASSWTGGGYGYTF
TRBJ2-1	TRBV7-2	once	NA	TGTGCCAGAAGCGGGCTATACAATGAGCAGTTCTTC	CARSGLYNEQFF
TRBJ2-7	TRBV28	few	TRBD1	TGTGCCAGCAGTTTGAATCAGGGGGACTCCTACGAGCAGTACTTC	CASSLNQGDSYEQYF
TRBJ2-3	TRBV5-1	NA	NA	TGCGCCAGCAGCTACCTTCAAGATACGCAGTATTTT	CASSYLQDTQYF
TRBJ1-2	TRBV6-6	NA	NA	TGTGCCAGCCTGGACAGTAACTATGGCTACACCTTC	CASLDSNYGYTF
TRBJ2-4	TRBV28	NA	TRBD2	TGTGCCAGCAGTCCTGCAAAACTAGCGGGGGGGACTCTAGCCAAAAACATTCAGTACTTC	CASSPAKLAGGTLAKNIQYF
TRBJ2-5	TRBV30	once	NA	TGTGCCTTTCAAAGGGGAGCGGCCCAAGAGACCCAGTACTTC	CAFQRGAAQETQYF
TRBJ2-3	TRBV9	NA	TRBD2	TGTGCCAGCAGCCCCCAGGGAGCGGGGGGGCCTACGCAGTATTTT	CASSPQGAGGPTQYF
TRBJ2-3	TRBV24-1	few	NA	TGTGCCACCAGTGTCGGCAGCACAGATACGCAGTATTTT	CATSVGSTDTQYF
TRBJ1-4	TRBV3-1	few	NA	TGTGCCAGCTCAGGGGCGGCTAATGAAAAACTGTTTTTT	CASSGAANEKLFF
TRBJ2-1	TRBV20-1	NA	TRBD2	TGCAGTGCGCCTCTCATCGGGGGGTTGACGGATGAGCAGTTCTTC	CSAPLIGGLTDEQFF
TRBJ2-3	TRBV27	NA	NA	TGTGCCAGCAGTTTCCGATCTTACACAGATACGCAGTATTTT	CASSFRSYTDTQYF